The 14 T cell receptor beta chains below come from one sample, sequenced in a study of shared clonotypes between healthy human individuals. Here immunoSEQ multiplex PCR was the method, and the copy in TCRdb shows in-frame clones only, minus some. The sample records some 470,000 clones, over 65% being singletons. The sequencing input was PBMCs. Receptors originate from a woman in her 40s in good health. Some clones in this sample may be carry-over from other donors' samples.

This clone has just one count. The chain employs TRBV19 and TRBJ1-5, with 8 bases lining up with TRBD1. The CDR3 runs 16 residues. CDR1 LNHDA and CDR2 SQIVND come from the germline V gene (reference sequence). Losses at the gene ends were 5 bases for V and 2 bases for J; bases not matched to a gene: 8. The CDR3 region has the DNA TGTGCCAGTAGTGGGGCAGGGGGCGCCGGCAATCAGCCCCAGCATTTT. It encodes CASSGAGGAGNQPQHF. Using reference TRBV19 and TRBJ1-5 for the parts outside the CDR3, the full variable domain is DGGITQSPKYLFRKEGQNVTLSCEQNLNHDAMYWYRQDPGQGLRLIYYSQIVNDFQKGDIAEGYSVSREKKESFPLTVTSAQKNPTAFYLCASSGAGGAGNQPQHFGDGTRLSIL.

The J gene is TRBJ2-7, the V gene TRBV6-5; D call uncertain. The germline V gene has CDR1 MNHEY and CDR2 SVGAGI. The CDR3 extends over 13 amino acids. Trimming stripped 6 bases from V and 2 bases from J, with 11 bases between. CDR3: CASRGPPTYEQYF. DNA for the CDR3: TGTGCCAGCAGAGGACCCCCTACCTACGAGCAGTACTTC.

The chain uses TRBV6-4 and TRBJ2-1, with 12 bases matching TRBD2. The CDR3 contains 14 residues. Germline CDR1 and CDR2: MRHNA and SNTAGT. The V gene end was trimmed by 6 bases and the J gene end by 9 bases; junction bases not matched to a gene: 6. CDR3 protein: CASRLAGGQGEQFF. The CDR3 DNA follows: TGTGCCAGCAGGCTAGCGGGAGGGCAGGGTGAGCAGTTCTTC.

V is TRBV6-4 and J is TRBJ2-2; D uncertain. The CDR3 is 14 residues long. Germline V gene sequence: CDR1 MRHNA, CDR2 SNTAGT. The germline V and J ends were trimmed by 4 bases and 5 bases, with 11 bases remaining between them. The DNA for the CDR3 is TGTGCCAGCAGTGCGTCGCCAGAAACCGGGGAGCTGTTTTTT. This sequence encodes CASSASPETGELFF.

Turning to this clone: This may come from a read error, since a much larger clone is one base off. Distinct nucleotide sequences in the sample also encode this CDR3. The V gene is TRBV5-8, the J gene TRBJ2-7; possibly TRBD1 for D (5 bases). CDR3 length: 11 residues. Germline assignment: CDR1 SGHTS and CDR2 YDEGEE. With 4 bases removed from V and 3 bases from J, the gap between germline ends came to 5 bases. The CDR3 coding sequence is TGTGCCAGCAGCAGGGGCTACGAGCAGTACTTC. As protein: CASSRGYEQYF.

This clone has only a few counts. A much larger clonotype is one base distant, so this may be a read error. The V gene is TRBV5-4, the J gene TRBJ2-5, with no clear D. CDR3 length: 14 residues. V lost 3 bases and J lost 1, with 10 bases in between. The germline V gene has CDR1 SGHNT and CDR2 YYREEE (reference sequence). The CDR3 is CASSYGRIQETQYF. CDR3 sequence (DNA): TGTGCCAGCAGCTACGGCAGGATCCAAGAGACCCAGTACTTC.

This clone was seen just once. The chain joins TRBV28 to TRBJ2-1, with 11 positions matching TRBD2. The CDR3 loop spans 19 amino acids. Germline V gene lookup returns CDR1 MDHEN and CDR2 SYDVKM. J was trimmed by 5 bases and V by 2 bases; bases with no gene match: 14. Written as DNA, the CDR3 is TGTGCCAGCAGTTTAGGCATAGAGGTAGCGGGAGGGTACCACAATGAGCAGTTCTTC. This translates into CASSLGIEVAGGYHNEQFF.

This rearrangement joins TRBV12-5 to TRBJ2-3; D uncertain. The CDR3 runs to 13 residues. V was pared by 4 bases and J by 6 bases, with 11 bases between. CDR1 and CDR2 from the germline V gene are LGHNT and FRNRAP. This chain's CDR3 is CASGSRSGDTQYF. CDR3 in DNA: TGTGCTAGTGGTTCGCGCAGTGGGGATACGCAGTATTTT.

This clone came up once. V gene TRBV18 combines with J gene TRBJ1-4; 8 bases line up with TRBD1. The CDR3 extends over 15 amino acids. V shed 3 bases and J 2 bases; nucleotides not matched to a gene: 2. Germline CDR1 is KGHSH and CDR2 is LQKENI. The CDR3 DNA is TGTGCCAGCTCACCTAGACAGGGGACTAATGAAAAACTGTTTTTT. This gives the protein CASSPRQGTNEKLFF.

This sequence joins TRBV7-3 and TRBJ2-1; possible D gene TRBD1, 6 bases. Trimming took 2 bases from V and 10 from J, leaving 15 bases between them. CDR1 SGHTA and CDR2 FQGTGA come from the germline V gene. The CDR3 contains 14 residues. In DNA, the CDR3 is TGTGCCAGCAGCTTAGGGCCAGGGGACGGCGAGCAGTTCTTC. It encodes CASSLGPGDGEQFF.

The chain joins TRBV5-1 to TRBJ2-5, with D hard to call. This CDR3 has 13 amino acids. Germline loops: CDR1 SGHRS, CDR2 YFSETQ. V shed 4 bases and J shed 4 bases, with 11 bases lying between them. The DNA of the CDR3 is TGCGCCAGCAGCGACGGTGGGCGAGAGACCCAGTACTTC. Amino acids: CASSDGGRETQYF.

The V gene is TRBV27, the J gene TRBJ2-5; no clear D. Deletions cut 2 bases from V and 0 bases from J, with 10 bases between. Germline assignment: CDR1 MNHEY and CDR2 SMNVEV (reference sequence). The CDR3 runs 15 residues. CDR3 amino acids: CASSLRAAHQETQYF. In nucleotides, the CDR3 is TGTGCCAGCAGTTTACGGGCAGCCCACCAAGAGACCCAGTACTTC.

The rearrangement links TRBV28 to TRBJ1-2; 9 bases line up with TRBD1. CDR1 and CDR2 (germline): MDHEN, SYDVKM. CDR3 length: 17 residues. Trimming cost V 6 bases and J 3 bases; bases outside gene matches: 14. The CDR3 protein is CASRDPGTGLYYYGYTF. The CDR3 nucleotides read TGTGCCAGCAGAGACCCCGGGACAGGGTTGTATTACTATGGCTACACCTTC.

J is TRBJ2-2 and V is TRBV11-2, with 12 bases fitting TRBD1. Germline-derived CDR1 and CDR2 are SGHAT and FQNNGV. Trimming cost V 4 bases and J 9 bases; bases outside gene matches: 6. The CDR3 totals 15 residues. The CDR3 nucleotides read TGTGCCAGCAGCTCGGGACAGGGGGCTATGCGGGAGCTGTTTTTT. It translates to CASSSGQGAMRELFF.